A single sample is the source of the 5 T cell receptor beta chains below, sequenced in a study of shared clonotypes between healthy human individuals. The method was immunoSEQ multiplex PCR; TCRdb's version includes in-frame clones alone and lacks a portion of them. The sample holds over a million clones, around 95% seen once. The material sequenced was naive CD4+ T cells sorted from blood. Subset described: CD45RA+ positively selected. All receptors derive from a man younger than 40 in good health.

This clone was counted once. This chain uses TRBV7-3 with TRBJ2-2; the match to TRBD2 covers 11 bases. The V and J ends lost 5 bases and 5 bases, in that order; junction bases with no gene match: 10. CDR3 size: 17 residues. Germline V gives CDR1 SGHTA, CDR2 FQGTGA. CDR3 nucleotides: TGTGCCAGCAGCCTCTCCGGACTAGCGGGCGAGACCGGGGAGCTGTTTTTT. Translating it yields CASSLSGLAGETGELFF.

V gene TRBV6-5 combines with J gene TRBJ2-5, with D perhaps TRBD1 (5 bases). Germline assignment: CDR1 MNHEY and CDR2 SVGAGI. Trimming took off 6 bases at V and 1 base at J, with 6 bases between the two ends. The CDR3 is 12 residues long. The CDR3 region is CASRGPQETQYF. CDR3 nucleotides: TGTGCCAGCAGGGGGCCCCAAGAGACCCAGTACTTC.

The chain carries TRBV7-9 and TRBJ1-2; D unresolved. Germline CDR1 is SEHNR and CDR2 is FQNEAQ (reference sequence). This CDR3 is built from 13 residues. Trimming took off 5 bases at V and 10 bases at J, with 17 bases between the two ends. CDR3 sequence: CASSDQAVGLYTF. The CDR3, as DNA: TGTGCCAGCAGCGACCAGGCAGTTGGACTCTACACCTTC.

CDR3 in amino acids: CASSLPFRGGYGYTF. CDR3 nucleotide sequence: TGCGCCAGCAGCTTGCCTTTCAGGGGCGGCTATGGCTACACCTTC. The chain carries TRBV5-1 and TRBJ1-2; D may be TRBD1 (6 bases). The V gene's germline CDR1 is SGHRS and CDR2 YFSETQ. The CDR3 contains 15 residues. V lost 1 base and J 4 bases, leaving 14 bases between the germline ends.

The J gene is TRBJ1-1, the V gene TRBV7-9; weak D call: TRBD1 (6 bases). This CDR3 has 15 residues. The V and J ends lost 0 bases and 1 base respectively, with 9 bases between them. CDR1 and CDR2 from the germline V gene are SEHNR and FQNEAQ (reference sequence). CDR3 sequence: CASSLAGQKNTEAFF. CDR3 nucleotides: TGTGCCAGCAGCTTAGCGGGACAAAAGAACACTGAAGCTTTCTTT. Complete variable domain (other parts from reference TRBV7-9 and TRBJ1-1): DTGVSQNPRHKITKRGQNVTFRCDPISEHNRLYWYRQTLGQGPEFLTYFQNEAQLEKSRLLSDRFSAERPKGSFSTLEIQRTEQGDSAMYLCASSLAGQKNTEAFFGQGTRLTVV.